These T cell receptor beta chains were read from a single sample in a study of T cells in severe cutaneous drug reactions. TCRdb re-called the multiplex PCR reads and gives one entry per CDR3 protein, without DNA. The specimen's table records approximately 9,700 distinct CDR3 sequences. The specimen was cells from a skin blister. Receptors originate from a human donor with Stevens-Johnson syndrome, a severe cutaneous drug reaction. Both conserved end residues are part of each CDR3. Clone size, where shown, is once, few, many, or a class for clones that have expanded.

J: TRBJ2-1; size: .; V: TRBV20-1; CDR3: CSARGRSGRAEGEQFF
J: TRBJ2-1; size: .; V: TRBV20-1; CDR3: CSAEAPNDNEQFF
J: TRBJ2-1; size: .; V: TRBV29-1; CDR3: CSVEDPNRRSYNEQFF
J: TRBJ1-2; size: .; V: TRBV20-1; CDR3: CSARGAGGQGEGYGYTF
J: TRBJ2-1; size: .; V: TRBV20-1; CDR3: CSAQGGTSVNNEQFF
J: TRBJ2-7; size: .; V: TRBV29-1; CDR3: CSVELGEGQNYEQYF
J: TRBJ1-1; size: .; V: TRBV10-3; CDR3: CAISHPGLLEAFF
J: TRBJ2-3; size: .; V: TRBV29-1; CDR3: CSVEDYRGPDTQYF
J: TRBJ2-7; size: .; V: TRBV20-1; CDR3: CSARGTGGIYEQYF
J: TRBJ2-7; size: .; V: TRBV20-1; CDR3: CSASSSGLAGEQYF
J: TRBJ2-1; size: .; V: TRBV20-1; CDR3: CSASLASGSRYNEQFF
J: TRBJ2-4; size: .; V: TRBV28; CDR3: CASNGRGFNIQYF
J: TRBJ1-2; size: .; V: TRBV2; CDR3: CASSLQGNGYTF
J: TRBJ2-7; size: medium-sized; V: TRBV20-1; CDR3: CSAREQSRGTKGREQYF
J: TRBJ2-1; size: .; V: TRBV29-1; CDR3: CSVERGSGTSGIYEQFF
J: TRBJ1-5; size: .; V: TRBV20-1; CDR3: CSANKGNNQPQHF
J: TRBJ2-1; size: .; V: TRBV20-1; CDR3: CSARDPGSPFNEQFF
J: TRBJ1-2; size: medium-sized; V: TRBV28; CDR3: CASSLGSLGGYTF
J: TRBJ1-6; size: .; V: TRBV20-1; CDR3: CSASTRHDYSYNSPLHF
J: TRBJ2-1; size: .; V: TRBV20-1; CDR3: CSANLRVVYNEQFF
J: TRBJ2-7; size: .; V: TRBV20-1; CDR3: CSALNRDPTYEQYF
J: TRBJ2-3; size: .; V: TRBV20-1; CDR3: CSAGAGGMNTQYF
J: TRBJ2-7; size: .; V: TRBV20-1; CDR3: CSATRRLAGGFEQYF
J: TRBJ2-7; size: .; V: TRBV20-1; CDR3: CSARDAAGDSYEQYF
J: TRBJ1-3; size: medium-sized; V: TRBV29-1; CDR3: CSARTGRDTIYF
J: TRBJ2-3; size: .; V: TRBV29-1; CDR3: CSVGRGADTQYF
J: TRBJ2-1; size: .; V: TRBV4-1; CDR3: CASSQENRNNEQFF
J: TRBJ2-7; size: .; V: TRBV29-1; CDR3: CSGTNRDRYEQYF
J: TRBJ2-6; size: .; V: TRBV19; CDR3: CASRMGAGANVLTF
J: TRBJ1-1; size: medium-sized; V: TRBV20-1; CDR3: CSAPQGALNTEAFF
J: TRBJ2-7; size: .; V: TRBV20-1; CDR3: CSARRDRGFWKQYF
J: TRBJ2-7; size: .; V: TRBV20-1; CDR3: CSARDIDYEQYF
J: TRBJ2-1; size: medium-sized; V: TRBV20-1; CDR3: CSAPGRLAVYNEQFF
J: TRBJ2-3; size: .; V: TRBV29-1; CDR3: CSVDSGFTDTQYF
J: TRBJ1-2; size: .; V: TRBV29-1; CDR3: CSVEKTAVTNYGYTF
J: TRBJ2-7; size: .; V: TRBV29-1; CDR3: CSVEGITGARGDEQYF
J: TRBJ1-3; size: .; V: TRBV12-3/TRBV12-4; CDR3: CALAGPWGNTIYF
J: TRBJ2-7; size: .; V: TRBV2; CDR3: CASSSHYEQYF
J: TRBJ1-3; size: .; V: TRBV29-1; CDR3: CSVDRGRNGNTIYF
J: TRBJ1-1; size: .; V: TRBV20-1; CDR3: CSARDFARDRVTEAFF
J: TRBJ2-3; size: .; V: TRBV12-3/TRBV12-4; CDR3: CASSLYMGDRVSTQYF
J: TRBJ2-5; size: .; V: TRBV20-1; CDR3: CSAMDQSGETQYF
J: TRBJ1-4; size: .; V: TRBV29-1; CDR3: CSAGGGDSNEKLFF
J: TRBJ1-3; size: .; V: TRBV28; CDR3: CASSLVGIISGNTIYF
J: TRBJ2-7; size: medium-sized; V: TRBV20-1; CDR3: CSANDLGGYEQYF
J: TRBJ2-1; size: .; V: TRBV20-1; CDR3: CRLTLAEHRNEQFF
J: TRBJ2-7; size: .; V: TRBV20-1; CDR3: CSAKKRSSYEQYF
J: TRBJ1-6; size: .; V: TRBV20-1; CDR3: CSAREGQGDNSPLHF
J: TRBJ2-3; size: .; V: TRBV29-1; CDR3: CSVSSGRAGDTQYF
J: TRBJ2-4; size: .; V: TRBV20-1; CDR3: CSARDQVKNIQYF
J: TRBJ1-1; size: large; V: TRBV20-1; CDR3: CSVPRGLAEAFF
J: TRBJ2-7; size: .; V: TRBV20-1; CDR3: CSADRLADGYEQYF